This T cell receptor (beta chain) was found in a study of blood T cells in healthy people across ages. The authors ran a second PCR of roughly 6 to 12 cycles using a sample-barcoded 5' primer and a J-beta primer mix. TCRdb processed the 5' RACE reads anew with MiXCR; each CDR3 protein has one entry. The data contain around 1,700,000 distinct CDR3 sequences, roughly 27% of them singletons. Trimming pared 6 bases from V and 8 bases from J, leaving 13 bases between. Per germline, CDR1 SGHTA and CDR2 FQGNSA. The CDR3 runs 13 residues. This clonotype has just a few counts. Sequenced sample: blood. The chain recombines TRBV7-2 with TRBJ1-4; D gene ambiguous. The sequence was obtained from a woman in her thirties in good health. CDR3 nucleotides: TGTGCCAGCAGAGGGCCGAGAGAGGAAAAACTGTTTTTT. Its protein product is CASRGPREEKLFF.